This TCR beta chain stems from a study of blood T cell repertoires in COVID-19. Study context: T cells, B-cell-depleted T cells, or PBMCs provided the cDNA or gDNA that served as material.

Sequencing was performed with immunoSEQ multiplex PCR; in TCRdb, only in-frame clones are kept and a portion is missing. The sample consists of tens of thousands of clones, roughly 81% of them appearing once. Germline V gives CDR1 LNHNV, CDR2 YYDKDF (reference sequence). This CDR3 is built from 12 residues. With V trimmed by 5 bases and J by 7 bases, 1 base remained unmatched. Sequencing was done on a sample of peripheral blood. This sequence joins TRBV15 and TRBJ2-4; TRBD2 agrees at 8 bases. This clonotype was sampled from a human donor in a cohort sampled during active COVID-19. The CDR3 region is CATSVAGNIQYF. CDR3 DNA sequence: TGTGCCACCAGCGTAGCGGGGAACATTCAGTACTTC. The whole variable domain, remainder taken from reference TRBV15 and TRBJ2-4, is DAMVIQNPRYQVTQFGKPVTLSCSQTLNHNVMYWYQQKSSQAPKLLFHYYDKDFNNEADTPDNFQSRRPNTSFCFLDIRSPGLGDTAMYLCATSVAGNIQYFGAGTRLSVL.